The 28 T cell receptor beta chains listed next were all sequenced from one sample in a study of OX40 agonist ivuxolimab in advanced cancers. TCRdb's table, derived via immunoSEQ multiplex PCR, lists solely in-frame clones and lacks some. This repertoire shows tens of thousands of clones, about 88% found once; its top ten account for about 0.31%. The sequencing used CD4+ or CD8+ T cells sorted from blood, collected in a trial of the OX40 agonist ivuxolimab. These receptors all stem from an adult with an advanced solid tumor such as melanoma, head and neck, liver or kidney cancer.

The CDR3: CATTGLAGSYEQYF. CDR3 coding DNA: TGCGCCACGACGGGACTAGCGGGATCCTACGAGCAGTACTTC. The chain combines TRBV10-2 with TRBJ2-7; 13 nucleotides line up with TRBD2. Germline-derived CDR1 and CDR2 are WSHSY and SAAADI. The V and J ends lost 10 bases and 1 base, in that order; junction bases with no gene match: 4. There are 14 residues in the CDR3.

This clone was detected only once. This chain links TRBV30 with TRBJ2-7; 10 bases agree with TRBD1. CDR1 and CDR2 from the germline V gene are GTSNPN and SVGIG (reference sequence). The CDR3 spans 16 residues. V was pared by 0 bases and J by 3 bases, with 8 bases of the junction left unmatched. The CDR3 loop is CAWSVHRTGGNYEQYF. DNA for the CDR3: TGTGCCTGGAGTGTACACCGGACAGGGGGTAACTACGAGCAGTACTTC.

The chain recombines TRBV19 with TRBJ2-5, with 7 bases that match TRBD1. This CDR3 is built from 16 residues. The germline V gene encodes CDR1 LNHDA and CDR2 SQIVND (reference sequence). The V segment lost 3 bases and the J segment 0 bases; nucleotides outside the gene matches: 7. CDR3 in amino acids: CASSIGLGQHQETQYF. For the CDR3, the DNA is TGTGCCAGTAGTATCGGCTTGGGACAGCACCAAGAGACCCAGTACTTC.

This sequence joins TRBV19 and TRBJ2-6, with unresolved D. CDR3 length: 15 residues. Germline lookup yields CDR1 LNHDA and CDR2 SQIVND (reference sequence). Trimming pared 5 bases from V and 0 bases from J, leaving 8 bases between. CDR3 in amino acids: CASSAQSSGANVLTF. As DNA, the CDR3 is TGTGCCAGTAGTGCTCAGAGCTCTGGGGCCAACGTCCTGACTTTC.

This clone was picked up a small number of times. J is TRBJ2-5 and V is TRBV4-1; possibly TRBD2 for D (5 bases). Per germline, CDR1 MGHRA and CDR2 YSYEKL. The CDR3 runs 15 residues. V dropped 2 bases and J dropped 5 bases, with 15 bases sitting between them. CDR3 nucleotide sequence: TGCGCCAGCAGCCAACAAACCCCCGCGGGTGAGACCCAGTACTTC. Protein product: CASSQQTPAGETQYF.

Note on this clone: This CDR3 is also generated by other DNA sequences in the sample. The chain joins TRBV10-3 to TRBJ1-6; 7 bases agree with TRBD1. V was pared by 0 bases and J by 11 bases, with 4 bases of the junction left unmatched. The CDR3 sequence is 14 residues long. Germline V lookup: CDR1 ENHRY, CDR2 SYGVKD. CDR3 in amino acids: CAISESGGGTPLHF. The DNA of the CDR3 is TGTGCCATCAGTGAGTCAGGGGGCGGTACACCCCTCCACTTT.

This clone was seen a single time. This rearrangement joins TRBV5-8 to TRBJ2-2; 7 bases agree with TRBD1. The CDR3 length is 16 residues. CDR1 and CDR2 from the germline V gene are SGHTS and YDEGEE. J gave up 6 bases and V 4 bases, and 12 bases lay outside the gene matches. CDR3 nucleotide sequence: TGTGCCAGCAGCCCGAGAACGACAGGGAAAGCCGGGGAGCTGTTTTTT. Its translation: CASSPRTTGKAGELFF.

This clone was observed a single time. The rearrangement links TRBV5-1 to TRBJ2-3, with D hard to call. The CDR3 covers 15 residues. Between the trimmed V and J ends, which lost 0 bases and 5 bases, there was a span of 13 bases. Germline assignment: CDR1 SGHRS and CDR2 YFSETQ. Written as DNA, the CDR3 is TGCGCCAGCAGCTTGGTGACGAGAATTGGAGATACGCAGTATTTT. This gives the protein CASSLVTRIGDTQYF.

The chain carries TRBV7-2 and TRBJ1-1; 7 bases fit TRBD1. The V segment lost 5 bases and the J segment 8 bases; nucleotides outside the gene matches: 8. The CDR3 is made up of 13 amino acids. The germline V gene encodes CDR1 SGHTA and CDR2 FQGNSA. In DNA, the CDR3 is TGTGCCAGCAGCGTGGGTCCGGACAGGGAAGCTTTCTTT. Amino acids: CASSVGPDREAFF.

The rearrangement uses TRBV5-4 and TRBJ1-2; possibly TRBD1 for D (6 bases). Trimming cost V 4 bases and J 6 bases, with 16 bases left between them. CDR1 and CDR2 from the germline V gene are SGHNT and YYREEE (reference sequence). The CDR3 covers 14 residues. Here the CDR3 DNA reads TGTGCCAGCAGCCCCGGAGCCAGGGGCCATGGCTACACCTTC. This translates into CASSPGARGHGYTF.

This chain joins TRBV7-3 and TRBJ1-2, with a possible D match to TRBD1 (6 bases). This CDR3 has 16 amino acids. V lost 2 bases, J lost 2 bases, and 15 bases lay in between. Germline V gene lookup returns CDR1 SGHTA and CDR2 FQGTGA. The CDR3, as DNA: TGTGCCAGCAGCTTAGGGGACACGAGAAACAACTATGGCTACACCTTC. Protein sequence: CASSLGDTRNNYGYTF.

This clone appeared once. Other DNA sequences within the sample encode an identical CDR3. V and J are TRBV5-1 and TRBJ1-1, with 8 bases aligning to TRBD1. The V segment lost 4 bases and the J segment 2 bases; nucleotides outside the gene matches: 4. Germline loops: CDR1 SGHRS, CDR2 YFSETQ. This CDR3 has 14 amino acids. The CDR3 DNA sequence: TGCGCCAGCAGCGGTACAGGGGGTAACACTGAAGCTTTCTTT. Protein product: CASSGTGGNTEAFF.

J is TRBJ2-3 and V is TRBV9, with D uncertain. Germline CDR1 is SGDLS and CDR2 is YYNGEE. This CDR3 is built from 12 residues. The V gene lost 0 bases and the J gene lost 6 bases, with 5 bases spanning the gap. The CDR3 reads CASSVARDTQYF. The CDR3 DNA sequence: TGTGCCAGCAGCGTAGCCCGCGATACGCAGTATTTT.

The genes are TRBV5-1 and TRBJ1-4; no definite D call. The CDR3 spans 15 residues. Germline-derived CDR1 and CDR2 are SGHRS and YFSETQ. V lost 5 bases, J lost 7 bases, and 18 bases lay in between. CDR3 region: CASRIDPRRGEKLFF. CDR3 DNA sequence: TGCGCCAGCAGAATCGACCCCCGGCGTGGTGAAAAACTGTTTTTT.

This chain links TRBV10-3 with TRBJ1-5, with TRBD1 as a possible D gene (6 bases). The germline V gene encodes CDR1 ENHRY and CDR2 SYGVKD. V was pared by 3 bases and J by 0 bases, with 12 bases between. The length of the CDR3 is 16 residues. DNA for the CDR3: TGTGCCATCAGTGACTGGGGGGCGGGTAGCAATCAGCCCCAGCATTTT. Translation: CAISDWGAGSNQPQHF.

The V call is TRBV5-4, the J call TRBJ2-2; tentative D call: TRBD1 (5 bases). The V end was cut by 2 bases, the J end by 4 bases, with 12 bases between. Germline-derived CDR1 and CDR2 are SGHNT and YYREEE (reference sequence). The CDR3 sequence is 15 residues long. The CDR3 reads CASSFGQGSTGELFF. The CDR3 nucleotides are TGTGCCAGCAGCTTCGGGCAGGGAAGCACCGGGGAGCTGTTTTTT.

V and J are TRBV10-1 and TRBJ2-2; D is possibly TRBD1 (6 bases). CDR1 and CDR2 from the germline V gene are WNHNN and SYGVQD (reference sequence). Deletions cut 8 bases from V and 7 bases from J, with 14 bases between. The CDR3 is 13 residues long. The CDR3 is CASRNTGYGELFF. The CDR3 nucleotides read TGCGCCAGCCGTAACACAGGGTACGGGGAGCTGTTTTTT.

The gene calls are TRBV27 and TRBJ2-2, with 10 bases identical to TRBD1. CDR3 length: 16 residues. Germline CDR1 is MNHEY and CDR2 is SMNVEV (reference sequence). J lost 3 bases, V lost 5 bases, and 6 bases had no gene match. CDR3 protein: CASSRGTGAHTGELFF. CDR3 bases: TGTGCCAGCAGTAGGGGGACAGGGGCGCACACCGGGGAGCTGTTTTTT.

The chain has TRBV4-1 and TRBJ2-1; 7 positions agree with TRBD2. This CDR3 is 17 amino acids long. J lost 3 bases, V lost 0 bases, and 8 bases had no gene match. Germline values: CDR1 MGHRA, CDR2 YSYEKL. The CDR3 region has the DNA TGCGCCAGCAGCCAAGACCCGAAAAGCGGGAACTACAATGAGCAGTTCTTC. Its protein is CASSQDPKSGNYNEQFF.

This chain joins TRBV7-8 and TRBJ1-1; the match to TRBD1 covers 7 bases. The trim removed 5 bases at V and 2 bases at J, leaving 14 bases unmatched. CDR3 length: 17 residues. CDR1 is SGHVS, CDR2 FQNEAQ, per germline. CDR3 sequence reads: CASSPRPDRIGNTEAFF. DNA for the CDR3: TGTGCCAGCAGCCCCAGGCCGGACAGGATCGGAAACACTGAAGCTTTCTTT.

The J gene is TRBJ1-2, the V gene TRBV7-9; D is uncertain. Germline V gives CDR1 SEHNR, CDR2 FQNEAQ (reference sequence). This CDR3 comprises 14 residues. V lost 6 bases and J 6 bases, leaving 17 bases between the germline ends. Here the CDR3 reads CASSAVHQSDGYTF. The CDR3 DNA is TGTGCCAGCAGTGCGGTCCATCAGTCCGATGGCTACACCTTC.

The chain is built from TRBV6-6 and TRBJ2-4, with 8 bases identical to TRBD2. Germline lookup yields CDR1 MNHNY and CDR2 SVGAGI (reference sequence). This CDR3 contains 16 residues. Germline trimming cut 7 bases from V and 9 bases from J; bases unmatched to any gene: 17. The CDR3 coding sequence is TGTGCCAGCAACCCCCCCCAAAGCGGGGGAGGGGGCATTCAGTACTTC. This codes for CASNPPQSGGGGIQYF.

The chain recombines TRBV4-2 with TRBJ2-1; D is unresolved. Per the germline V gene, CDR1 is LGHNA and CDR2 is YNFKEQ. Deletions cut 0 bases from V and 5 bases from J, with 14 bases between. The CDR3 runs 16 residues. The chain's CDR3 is CASSQDFGLGNNEQFF. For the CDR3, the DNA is TGTGCCAGCAGCCAAGATTTTGGGCTGGGGAACAATGAGCAGTTCTTC.

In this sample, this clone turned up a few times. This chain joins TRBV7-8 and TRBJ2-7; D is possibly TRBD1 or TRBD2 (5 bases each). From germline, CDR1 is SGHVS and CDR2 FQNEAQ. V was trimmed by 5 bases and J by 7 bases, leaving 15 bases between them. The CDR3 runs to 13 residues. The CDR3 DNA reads TGTGCCAGCAGCCCGCTGGACTGGGGGGAGCAGTACTTC. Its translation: CASSPLDWGEQYF.

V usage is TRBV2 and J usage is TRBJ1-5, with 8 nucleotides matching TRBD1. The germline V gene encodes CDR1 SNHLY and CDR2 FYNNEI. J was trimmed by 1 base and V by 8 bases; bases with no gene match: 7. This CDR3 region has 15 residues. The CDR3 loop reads CASSANRGSNQPQHF. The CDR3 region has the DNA TGTGCCAGCTCCGCTAACAGGGGGAGCAATCAGCCCCAGCATTTT.

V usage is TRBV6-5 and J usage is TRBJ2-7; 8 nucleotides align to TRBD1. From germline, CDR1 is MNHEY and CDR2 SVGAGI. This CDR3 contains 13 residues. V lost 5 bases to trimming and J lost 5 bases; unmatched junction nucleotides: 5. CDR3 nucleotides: TGTGCCAGCAGTCAGACAGGGGCCAACGAGCAGTACTTC. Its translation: CASSQTGANEQYF.

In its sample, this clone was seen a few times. The DNA of the CDR3 is TGTGCTAGTGGTCTCTGGGGGCTAGCTAACTATGGCTACACCTTC. As protein: CASGLWGLANYGYTF. The chain uses TRBV12-5 and TRBJ1-2, with D possibly being TRBD1 (6 bases). Trimming took 5 bases from V and 0 from J, leaving 13 bases between them. Germline values: CDR1 LGHNT, CDR2 FRNRAP. The CDR3 is 15 amino acids.

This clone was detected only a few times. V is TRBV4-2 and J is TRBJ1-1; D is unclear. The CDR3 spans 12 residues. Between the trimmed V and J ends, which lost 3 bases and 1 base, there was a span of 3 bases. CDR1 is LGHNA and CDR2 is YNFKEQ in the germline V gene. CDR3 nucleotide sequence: TGTGCCAGCAGCCAGGAGAACACTGAAGCTTTCTTT. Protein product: CASSQENTEAFF.